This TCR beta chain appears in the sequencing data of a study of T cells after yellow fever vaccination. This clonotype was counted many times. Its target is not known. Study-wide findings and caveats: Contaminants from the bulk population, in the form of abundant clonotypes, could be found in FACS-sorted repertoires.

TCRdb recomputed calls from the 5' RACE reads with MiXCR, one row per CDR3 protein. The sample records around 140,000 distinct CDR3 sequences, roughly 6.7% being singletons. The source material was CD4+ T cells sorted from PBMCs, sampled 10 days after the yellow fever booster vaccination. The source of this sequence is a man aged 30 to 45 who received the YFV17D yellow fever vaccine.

The CDR3, as DNA: TGTGCCAGCTCACCACCCACTACCTCCACAGATACGCAGTATTTT. Its translation is CASSPPTTSTDTQYF. V is TRBV18 and J is TRBJ2-3; D remains unclear. CDR1 and CDR2 from the germline V gene are KGHSH and LQKENI. V lost 0 bases and J 2 bases, leaving 9 bases between the germline ends. The CDR3 runs 15 residues. Looking up the rest from reference TRBV18 and TRBJ2-3 gives the full variable domain: NAGVMQNPRHLVRRRGQEARLRCSPMKGHSHVYWYRQLPEEGLKFMVYLQKENIIDESGMPKERFSAEFPKEGPSILRIQQVVRGDSAAYFCASSPPTTSTDTQYFGPGTRLTVL.